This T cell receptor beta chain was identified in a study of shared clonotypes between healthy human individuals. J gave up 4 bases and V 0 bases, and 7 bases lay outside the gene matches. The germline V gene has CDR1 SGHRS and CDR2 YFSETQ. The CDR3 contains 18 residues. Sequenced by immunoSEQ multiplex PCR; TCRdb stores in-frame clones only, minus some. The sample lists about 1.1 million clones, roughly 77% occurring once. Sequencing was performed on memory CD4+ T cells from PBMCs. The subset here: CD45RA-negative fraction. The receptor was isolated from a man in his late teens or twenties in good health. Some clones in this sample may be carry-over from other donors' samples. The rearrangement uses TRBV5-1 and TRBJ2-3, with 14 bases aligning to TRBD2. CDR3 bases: TGCGCCAGCAGCTTGGGCGGGACTAGCGGGAGTTGGGCAGATACGCAGTATTTT. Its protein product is CASSLGGTSGSWADTQYF.